This entry lists 29 T cell receptor beta chains sequenced from one sample in a study of blood T cell repertoires in COVID-19. Clones were read by immunoSEQ multiplex PCR, and TCRdb kept only the in-frame ones, dropping some. The sample has around 140,000 clones, about 74% seen once. The specimen was peripheral blood. Receptors originate from a man aged 50-60 years with acute or convalescent COVID-19.

This chain links TRBV5-1 with TRBJ2-7; the D gene is possibly TRBD2 (5 bases). V lost 0 bases, J lost 2 bases, and 9 bases lay in between. CDR3 size: 14 residues. Germline V gene lookup returns CDR1 SGHRS and CDR2 YFSETQ. Here the CDR3 DNA reads TGCGCCAGCAGCTTGGATACCGGGACCTACGAGCAGTACGTC. It codes for CASSLDTGTYEQYV.

The chain links TRBV23-1 to TRBJ2-7; 8 bases align to TRBD1. TRBV23-1 counts as an open reading frame of uncertain function. The CDR3 is 15 residues long. With V trimmed by 6 bases and J by 3 bases, 10 bases remained unmatched. The CDR3 DNA reads as TGCGCCAGCAGCCCCGACAGGGGTGGCATCTACGAGCAGTACTTC. Translating it yields CASSPDRGGIYEQYF.

This rearrangement joins TRBV24-1 to TRBJ1-6; the match to TRBD1 covers 9 bases. Trimming removed 5 bases from V and 4 bases from J; junction bases left unmatched: 11. CDR1 and CDR2 from the germline V gene are KGHDR and SFDVKD. This CDR3 has 18 residues. CDR3 sequence: CATSGTGEFVGYNSPLHF. The CDR3 DNA sequence: TGTGCCACCAGTGGGACAGGGGAATTCGTGGGGTATAATTCACCCCTCCACTTT.

This chain joins TRBV4-2 and TRBJ2-1, with 9 positions matching TRBD2. CDR1 is LGHNA, CDR2 YNFKEQ, per germline. Trimming removed 1 base from V and 1 base from J; junction bases left unmatched: 8. CDR3 length equals 18 residues. This CDR3 reads CASSQGTHSGGSYNEQFF. Written as DNA, the CDR3 is TGTGCCAGCAGCCAAGGAACCCATAGCGGGGGATCCTACAATGAGCAGTTCTTC.

The J gene is TRBJ1-1, the V gene TRBV6-1, with D possibly being TRBD1 (6 bases). The germline gives CDR1 MNHNS, CDR2 SASEGT. V lost 2 bases and J 4 bases, leaving 11 bases between the germline ends. CDR3 length equals 14 residues. The CDR3 bases are TGTGCCAGCAGTGAACTCAGGGGAATCACTGAAGCTTTCTTT. Translating gives CASSELRGITEAFF.

The chain has TRBV7-8 and TRBJ2-7, with 13 bases matching TRBD2. V lost 5 bases and J lost 5; bases outside the gene matches: 3. CDR3 length: 14 residues. Germline V gene lookup returns CDR1 SGHVS and CDR2 FQNEAQ. CDR3 nucleotides: TGTGCCAGCAGCCCACTAGCGGGGGGGCACGAGCAGTACGTC. Translation: CASSPLAGGHEQYV.

The CDR3 DNA reads TGTGCCAGCAGTACACGACAGGACTACGAGCAGTACGTC. It yields the protein CASSTRQDYEQYV. This rearrangement joins TRBV6-2 or TRBV6-3 to TRBJ2-7; maybe TRBD1 (6 bases). The V and J ends lost 5 bases and 3 bases respectively, with 11 bases between them. Germline V lookup: CDR1 MNHEY, CDR2 SVGEGT. The CDR3 loop spans 13 amino acids.

The chain links TRBV5-4 to TRBJ2-4; 9 bases line up with TRBD1. The ends lost 0 bases at V and 1 base at J; junction bases unmatched: 5. Germline assignment: CDR1 SGHNT and CDR2 YYREEE (reference sequence). This CDR3 is built from 17 residues. The CDR3 coding sequence is TGTGCCAGCAGCTTGGGGGACAGGGCGGGGGCCAAAAACATTCAGTACTTC. Translated, it gives CASSLGDRAGAKNIQYF.

The chain carries TRBV10-2 and TRBJ1-4; D is uncertain. The CDR3 runs 17 residues. In germline, CDR1 is WSHSY, CDR2 SAAADI. The germline V and J ends were trimmed by 2 bases and 0 bases, with 13 bases remaining between them. The CDR3 sequence: CASSENSWQATNEKLFF. The DNA of the CDR3 is TGCGCCAGCAGTGAGAATTCGTGGCAGGCAACTAATGAAAAACTGTTTTTT.

This sequence joins TRBV5-1 and TRBJ1-1, with unresolved D. Germline values: CDR1 SGHRS, CDR2 YFSETQ. The CDR3 covers 14 residues. V lost 0 bases, J lost 1 base, and 7 bases lay in between. The chain's CDR3 is CASSLGAGNTEAFF. The CDR3 DNA reads TGCGCCAGCAGCTTGGGGGCAGGGAACACTGAAGCTTTCTTT.

The V call is TRBV3-1 (or the pseudogene TRBV3-2), the J call TRBJ2-3; maybe TRBD2 (6 bases). CDR3 size: 15 residues. The germline V gene encodes CDR1 LGHDT and CDR2 YNNKEL (reference sequence). V lost 3 bases, J lost 5 bases, and 15 bases lay in between. The CDR3 reads CASSQHSGGGDTQYF. The CDR3 DNA reads TGTGCCAGCAGCCAGCATAGCGGTGGGGGAGATACGCAGTATTTT.

The chain combines TRBV5-4 with TRBJ2-3; perhaps TRBD2 as D (5 bases). V was cut by 6 bases and J by 1 base, with 12 bases left in between. CDR1 and CDR2 (germline): SGHNT, YYREEE (reference sequence). The length of the CDR3 is 14 residues. Written as DNA, the CDR3 is TGTGCCAGCAATCTGGGGAGCGGCACAGATACGCAGTATTTT. It yields the protein CASNLGSGTDTQYF.

The chain joins TRBV4-2 to TRBJ1-2; D not certain. Germline CDR1 reads LGHNA; CDR2 reads YNFKEQ. V shed 0 bases and J shed 0 bases, with 11 bases lying between them. The CDR3 is 16 amino acids. The CDR3 loop reads CASSQDFDSANYGYTF. The DNA for the CDR3 is TGTGCCAGCAGCCAAGATTTTGACTCCGCTAACTATGGCTACACCTTC.

This clone is a singleton in its sample. The chain combines TRBV21-1 with TRBJ1-1. TRBV21-1 is flagged as a pseudogene. The CDR3 has 18 residues. CDR3 nucleotide sequence: TGTGCCAGCAGCAAAGCAACCAGGGACCGGGGGGGGAACACTGAAGCTTTCTTT. It yields the protein CASSKATRDRGGNTEAFF.

This chain joins TRBV2 and TRBJ1-5, with TRBD1 as a possible D gene (6 bases). Germline V lookup: CDR1 SNHLY, CDR2 FYNNEI. The CDR3 loop spans 13 amino acids. V was trimmed by 8 bases and J by 4 bases, leaving 12 bases between them. For the CDR3, the DNA is TGTGCCAGCGGAAGGGACATAAATCAGCCCCAGCATTTT. Protein: CASGRDINQPQHF.

The chain employs TRBV2 and TRBJ1-1; perhaps TRBD1 as D (6 bases). Looked up from germline, CDR1 is SNHLY and CDR2 is FYNNEI. Between the trimmed V and J ends, which lost 6 bases and 1 base, there was a span of 12 bases. The CDR3 is 14 amino acids. The DNA of the CDR3 is TGTGCCAGCAGGCTATGGACAGAGAACACTGAAGCTTTCTTT. Its protein product is CASRLWTENTEAFF.

This chain joins TRBV7-8 and TRBJ2-7; no firm D call. Germline V gene lookup returns CDR1 SGHVS and CDR2 FQNEAQ. The CDR3 has 13 amino acids. Trimming removed 5 bases from V and 2 bases from J, with 10 bases in between. CDR3 sequence reads: CASSPRVTYEQYV. The CDR3, as DNA: TGTGCCAGCAGCCCCCGGGTCACCTACGAGCAGTACGTC.

The chain links TRBV5-1 to TRBJ2-3; 7 nucleotides line up with TRBD1. The germline V gene has CDR1 SGHRS and CDR2 YFSETQ. V dropped 0 bases and J dropped 4; count of bases not matched to a gene: 5. CDR3 length: 15 residues. CDR3: CASSLGGTEADTQYF. For the CDR3, the DNA is TGCGCCAGCAGCTTGGGGGGGACAGAAGCAGATACGCAGTATTTT.

The chain joins TRBV5-4 to TRBJ1-4; 10 nucleotides agree with TRBD1. The length of the CDR3 is 15 residues. The J segment lost 5 bases and the V segment lost 4 bases, leaving 5 bases of the junction unmatched. Germline V lookup: CDR1 SGHNT, CDR2 YYREEE (reference sequence). The CDR3 DNA is TGTGCCAGCAGCCCCGACAGGGGGCGGAATGAAAAACTGTTTTTT. Translation: CASSPDRGRNEKLFF.

The chain's CDR3 is CASSYPAGGNTDTQYF. The CDR3 coding sequence is TGTGCCAGCAGTTACCCAGCGGGGGGGAACACAGATACGCAGTATTTT. V gene TRBV6-5 combines with J gene TRBJ2-3; 10 nucleotides line up with TRBD2. The CDR3 extends over 16 amino acids. Trimming took 2 bases from V and 2 from J; bases not matched to a gene: 4. Germline V gene sequence: CDR1 MNHEY, CDR2 SVGAGI.

This chain links TRBV3-1 (or the pseudogene TRBV3-2) with TRBJ2-1, with unresolved D. From germline, CDR1 is LGHDT and CDR2 YNNKEL (reference sequence). CDR3 length: 14 amino acids. V lost 4 bases, J lost 3 bases, and 10 bases lay in between. The CDR3 DNA reads as TGTGCCAGCAGCCCCGAGGTATTCTACAATGAGCAGTTCTTC. Protein sequence: CASSPEVFYNEQFF.

This chain joins TRBV11-2 and TRBJ1-2, with TRBD1 matching 9 bases. CDR3 length: 15 amino acids. With V trimmed by 5 bases and J by 8 bases, 12 bases remained unmatched. The germline gives CDR1 SGHAT, CDR2 FQNNGV. The CDR3 sequence is CASSPLTGTGLGYTF. The CDR3 DNA sequence: TGTGCCAGCAGCCCACTCACCGGGACAGGGCTCGGCTACACCTTC. Full variable domain (remainder filled in from reference TRBV11-2 and TRBJ1-2): EAGVAQSPRYKIIEKRQSVAFWCNPISGHATLYWYQQILGQGPKLLIQFQNNGVVDDSQLPKDRFSAERLKGVDSTLKIQPAKLEDSAVYLCASSPLTGTGLGYTFGSGTRLTVV.

V is TRBV20-1 and J is TRBJ1-6; D is possibly TRBD1 (6 bases). The germline gives CDR1 DFQATT, CDR2 SNEGSKA (reference sequence). The CDR3 has 14 residues. With 3 bases removed from V and 8 bases from J, the gap between germline ends came to 14 bases. CDR3 in DNA: TGCAGTGCTAGTGCAACAGGGAAGGATTCACCCCTCCACTTT. Translating gives CSASATGKDSPLHF.

This clone is a singleton in its sample. In DNA form, the CDR3 reads TGTGCCTGGAGTGGACTAGCGGGGAGGGGGCACAATGAGCAGTTCTTC. The encoded protein is CAWSGLAGRGHNEQFF. This chain joins TRBV30 and TRBJ2-1; TRBD2 aligns across 11 bases. The CDR3 contains 16 residues. The V gene's germline CDR1 is GTSNPN and CDR2 SVGIG (reference sequence). Germline trimming cut 1 base from V and 5 bases from J; bases unmatched to any gene: 7.

The rearrangement links TRBV12-3 or TRBV12-4 to TRBJ2-5, with D perhaps matching TRBD2 (7 bases). CDR3 length: 13 amino acids. V was shortened by 2 bases and J by 5 bases, with 9 bases between the two germline ends. DNA of the CDR3: TGTGCCAGCAGTTTACGGGGGGCCGAGACCCAGTACTTC. It yields the protein CASSLRGAETQYF.

The gene calls are TRBV11-2 and TRBJ2-3; 16 nucleotides match TRBD2. The CDR3 length is 17 residues. The germline V gene has CDR1 SGHAT and CDR2 FQNNGV. J lost 4 bases, V lost 6 bases, and 7 bases had no gene match. The CDR3 loop is CASRGLAGGPQADTQYF. The CDR3 DNA sequence: TGTGCCAGCAGGGGACTAGCGGGGGGGCCCCAGGCAGATACGCAGTATTTT.

As for this clone: The sample has other DNA sequences that encode this CDR3 too. The chain is built from TRBV29-1 and TRBJ2-7; D may be TRBD1 (7 bases). Per the germline V gene, CDR1 is SQVTM and CDR2 is ANQGSEA. The CDR3 has 13 amino acids. V lost 4 bases and J lost 1, with 11 bases in between. For the CDR3, the DNA is TGCAGCGTTGGACAGGGACTTTCCTACGAGCAGTACTTC. It codes for CSVGQGLSYEQYF.

V is TRBV18 and J is TRBJ2-7; 11 bases map to TRBD2. CDR3 length: 14 residues. Looked up from germline, CDR1 is KGHSH and CDR2 is LQKENI. Losses at the gene ends were 8 bases for V and 4 bases for J; bases not matched to a gene: 7. The chain's CDR3 is CASHSTSGGYEQYF. DNA for the CDR3: TGTGCCAGCCACTCTACTAGCGGGGGTTACGAGCAGTACTTC.

The V and J genes are TRBV3-1 (or the pseudogene TRBV3-2) and TRBJ1-3; the D gene is possibly TRBD1 (6 bases). CDR1 LGHDT and CDR2 YNNKEL come from the germline V gene (reference sequence). Trimming left V 4 bases short and J 2 bases short, with 6 bases between. CDR3 length: 13 amino acids. The CDR3: CASSRTAGNTIYF. The DNA for the CDR3 is TGTGCCAGCAGCCGGACAGCTGGAAACACCATATATTTT.